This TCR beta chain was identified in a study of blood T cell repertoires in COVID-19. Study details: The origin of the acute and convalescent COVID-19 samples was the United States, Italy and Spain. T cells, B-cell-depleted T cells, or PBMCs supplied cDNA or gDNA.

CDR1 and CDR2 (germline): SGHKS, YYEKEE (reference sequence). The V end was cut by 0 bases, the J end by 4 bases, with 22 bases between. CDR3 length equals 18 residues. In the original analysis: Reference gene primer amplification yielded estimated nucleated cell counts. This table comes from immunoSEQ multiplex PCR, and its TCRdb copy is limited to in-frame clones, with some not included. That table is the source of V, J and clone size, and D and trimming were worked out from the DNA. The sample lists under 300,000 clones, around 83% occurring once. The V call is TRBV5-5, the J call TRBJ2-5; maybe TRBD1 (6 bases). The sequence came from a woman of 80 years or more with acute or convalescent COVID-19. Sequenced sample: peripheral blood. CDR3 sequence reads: CASSLAPSGSLRGETQYF. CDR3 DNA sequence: TGTGCCAGCAGCTTGGCCCCATCGGGGTCCCTCAGGGGAGAGACCCAGTACTTC.